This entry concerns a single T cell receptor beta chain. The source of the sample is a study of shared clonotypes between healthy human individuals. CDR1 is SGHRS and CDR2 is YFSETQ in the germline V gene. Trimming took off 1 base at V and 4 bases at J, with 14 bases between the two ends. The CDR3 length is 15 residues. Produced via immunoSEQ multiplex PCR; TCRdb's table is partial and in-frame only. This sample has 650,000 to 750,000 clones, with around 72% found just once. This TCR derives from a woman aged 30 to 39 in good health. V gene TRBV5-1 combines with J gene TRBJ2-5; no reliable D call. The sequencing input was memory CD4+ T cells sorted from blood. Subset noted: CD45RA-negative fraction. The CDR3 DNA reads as TGCGCCAGCAGCTTGACCAACGCTCTAGGAGAGACCCAGTACTTC. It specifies CASSLTNALGETQYF. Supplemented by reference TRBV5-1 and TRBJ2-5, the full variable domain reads KAGVTQTPRYLIKTRGQQVTLSCSPISGHRSVSWYQQTPGQGLQFLFEYFSETQRNKGNFPGRFSGRQFSNSRSEMNVSTLELGDSALYLCASSLTNALGETQYFGPGTRLLVL.